This TCR beta chain was sequenced in a study of blood T cells in healthy people across ages. Findings and caveats of the study: Roughly linearly, TCR beta diversity per million T cells fell as age increased.

Then a second PCR, running about 7 to 11 cycles, was carried out with a sample-barcoded 5' primer and a J-beta primer mix. MiXCR was run by TCRdb on the 5' RACE reads, yielding one entry per CDR3 protein. The sample comprises 800,000 to 950,000 distinct CDR3 sequences, approximately 32% of which are singletons, and approximately 10% rests with the top ten. Deletions cut 4 bases from V and 4 bases from J, with 8 bases between. Germline assignment: CDR1 SGHAT and CDR2 FQDESV (reference sequence). This CDR3 is 12 amino acids long. Ten or more counts support this clonotype. The antigen remains undetermined. These sequences were also reported in another study, on T cells of mothers and their children.

The sample taken for sequencing was blood. The genes are TRBV11-1 and TRBJ2-7; D not certain. The receptor was isolated from a middle-aged woman in good health. DNA of the CDR3: TGTGCCAGCAGCTACTCGGAGTACGAGCAGTACTTC. Protein: CASSYSEYEQYF.